This record concerns one T cell receptor beta chain sequence. As yet, its antigen is unknown. This entry belongs to a study of shared clonotypes between healthy human individuals. Study-wide findings and caveats: Shared clonotypes across all four donors exceeded non-shared ones in generation probability.

Each sorted subset replicate got 200 ng genomic DNA, tens of thousands of genomes. TCRdb's table, derived via immunoSEQ multiplex PCR, lists solely in-frame clones and lacks some. The table lists approximately 2,000,000 clones, just over 90% of them singletons. Naive CD8 cells lacked CD45RO and underwent positive selection for CCR7, leaving out terminally differentiated effector memory CD45RA+ cells. The germline V gene encodes CDR1 SGHAT and CDR2 FQNNGV. V was trimmed by 4 bases and J by 8 bases, leaving 5 bases between them. The CDR3 consists of 11 residues. Sequencing was carried out using naive CD8+ T cells from PBMCs. The sequence was collected from a man in his late teens or twenties in good health. Some clones in this sample may be carry-over from other donors' samples. The gene calls are TRBV11-2 and TRBJ1-4; D is unclear. The chain's CDR3 is CASSSTEKLFF. The CDR3 bases are TGTGCCAGCAGCTCCACAGAAAAACTGTTTTTT.